This TCR beta chain derives from a study of T cells in localized non-small cell lung cancer. The CDR3 has 16 amino acids. V was clipped by 3 bases and J by 2 bases, with 15 bases between them. The V gene's germline CDR1 is SGHTA and CDR2 FQGNSA. This clone has a single count. The repertoire was sequenced with immunoSEQ multiplex PCR; TCRdb's copy has only in-frame clones and lacks some. This sample has 25,000 to 35,000 clones, with approximately 85% found just once. The material was peripheral blood mononuclear cells, obtained before any cancer treatment. The clonotype comes from a woman aged 35-75 years with stage III lung adenocarcinoma. This chain joins TRBV7-2 and TRBJ2-3; tentatively, D is TRBD1 (7 bases). Here the CDR3 DNA reads TGTGCCAGCAGCTTCCGCGGGGACAGTATCACAGATACGCAGTATTTT. Protein sequence: CASSFRGDSITDTQYF.